Listed below are T cell receptor beta chains from one sample, sequenced in a study of breast tumors, draining lymph nodes, adjacent tissues. TCRdb reanalysed the multiplex PCR reads using MiXCR and keeps one entry per CDR3 protein. The profile shows about 9,000 distinct CDR3 sequences, 40% to 55% of them singletons. The sample was tumor-adjacent breast tissue. The receptor source for this set is a female donor with breast cancer. Some clones in this sample may be carry-over from other donors' samples. Each CDR3 is given with its conserved first and last residue. The order of the fields is CDR3 protein, CDR3 DNA, V gene, D gene, clone size, J gene. A D gene is named only where the DNA matches it firmly. Some rows have no size entry. The others give once, few or many, or a class for an expanded clone.

CSARGARELGTQYF TGCAGTGCTAGAGGTGCCCGGGAGCTTGGTACGCAGTATTTT TRBV20-1 - - TRBJ2-3
CASTTRGGETQYF TGTGCCAGCACCACGAGGGGAGGGGAGACCCAGTACTTC TRBV2 TRBD2 - TRBJ2-5
CASTAGGRLGEQYF TGTGCCAGTACGGCGGGCGGGAGACTTGGAGAGCAGTACTTC TRBV19 TRBD2 medium-sized TRBJ2-7
CSASTEWNYEQYF TGCAGTGCTAGCACAGAGTGGAACTACGAGCAGTACTTC TRBV20-1 - - TRBJ2-7
CSAGTSSPTGPDTQYF TGCAGTGCTGGGACTAGCAGCCCCACAGGTCCAGATACGCAGTATTTT TRBV20-1 TRBD2 - TRBJ2-3
CASSLLGNEQFF TGTGCCAGTAGTCTGCTTGGGAATGAGCAGTTCTTC TRBV19 - - TRBJ2-1
CASRGGGDYGYTF TGTGCCAGCAGAGGAGGGGGGGACTATGGCTACACCTTC TRBV28 - - TRBJ1-2
CASSVEFEGASYTF TGTGCCAGCAGCGTAGAGTTTGAGGGGGCGAGCTACACCTTC TRBV9 TRBD1 - TRBJ1-2
CASSPQRGGGGLTDTDTQYF TGTGCCAGCAGCCCCCAGCGGGGGGGGGGTGGATTGACGGACACAGATACGCAGTATTTT TRBV4-2 TRBD2 many TRBJ2-3
CASSLLGQAMEAFF TGTGCCAGCAGCTTATTGGGACAGGCGATGGAAGCTTTCTTT TRBV7-2 TRBD1 few TRBJ1-1
CASSLIANTEAFF TGTGCCAGCAGTTTGATAGCAAACACTGAAGCTTTCTTT TRBV27 - - TRBJ1-1
CATSRDTDTQYF TGTGCCACCAGCAGAGACACAGATACGCAGTATTTT TRBV15 - many TRBJ2-3
CAISEGSGSVGETQYF TGTGCCATCAGTGAGGGCAGCGGGAGTGTCGGAGAGACCCAGTACTTC TRBV10-3 TRBD2 medium-sized TRBJ2-5
CASSLSGEGTDTQYF TGTGCCAGCAGCTTGTCGGGCGAAGGCACAGATACGCAGTATTTT TRBV5-6 - medium-sized TRBJ2-3
CATSDGTSGRKYEQYF TGTGCCACCAGTGACGGGACTAGCGGGAGGAAATACGAGCAGTACTTC TRBV24-1 TRBD2 once TRBJ2-7
CAWRRRTALGTEAFF TGTGCCTGGAGGAGGAGGACAGCGTTGGGCACTGAAGCTTTCTTT TRBV30 - - TRBJ1-1
CATSRLSEAGGGETQYF TGTGCCACCAGTCGGCTCTCGGAAGCGGGAGGAGGCGAGACCCAGTACTTC TRBV24-1 TRBD2 - TRBJ2-5
CASSPTSVASTDTQYF TGTGCCAGCAGCCCAACTAGCGTAGCTAGCACAGATACGCAGTATTTT TRBV7-9 TRBD2 few TRBJ2-3
CASSTTGVYGYTF TGTGCCAGCAGTACCACAGGGGTCTATGGCTACACCTTC TRBV2 TRBD1 medium-sized TRBJ1-2
CASSPRRGHTGELFF TGTGCCAGCAGCCCTCGCCGGGGTCATACCGGGGAGCTGTTTTTT TRBV6-5 - many TRBJ2-2
CATSRDQETQYF TGTGCCACCAGCAGAGACCAAGAGACCCAGTACTTC TRBV15 - medium-sized TRBJ2-5
CASSLAWGRAHEQYF TGTGCCAGCAGCTTAGCTTGGGGCAGGGCCCACGAGCAGTACTTC TRBV7-8 - once TRBJ2-7
CASSSGSINSQTQYF TGCGCCAGCAGCTCCGGGTCCATAAACAGCCAGACCCAGTACTTC TRBV10-2 - once TRBJ2-5
CASSGSGRELGNGQFF TGCGCCAGCAGTGGGTCGGGGAGGGAGTTAGGGAATGGGCAGTTCTTC TRBV10-1 TRBD2 - TRBJ2-1
CASSREGLNYGYTF TGTGCCAGCAGTCGGGAGGGGCTAAACTATGGCTACACCTTC TRBV6-5 - medium-sized TRBJ1-2
CSAREHSTDTQYF TGCAGTGCTAGAGAACATAGCACAGATACGCAGTATTTT TRBV20-1 - many TRBJ2-3
CASSVRTGGTGELFF TGTGCCAGCAGTGTTCGGACAGGGGGGACCGGGGAGCTGTTTTTT TRBV2 TRBD1 many TRBJ2-2
CASSDFGVSETQYF TGTGCCAGCAGTGACTTCGGGGTTAGTGAGACCCAGTACTTC TRBV25-1 - many TRBJ2-5
CASSLGTGGPYGYTF TGTGCCAGCAGCTTGGGCACAGGGGGACCGTATGGCTACACCTTC TRBV5-4 TRBD1 many TRBJ1-2
CASGTSGNEQFF TGTGCCAGCGGGACTAGCGGGAATGAGCAGTTCTTC TRBV6-6 TRBD2 medium-sized TRBJ2-1
CASSTGGTGRGRRTDTQYF TGCGCCAGCAGCACCGGAGGGACAGGGCGCGGGCGGAGGACAGATACGCAGTATTTT TRBV5-1 TRBD1 medium-sized TRBJ2-3
CASGALRASGLYNEQFF TGTGCCAGCGGCGCCCTACGCGCTAGCGGCCTTTATAATGAGCAGTTCTTC TRBV13 TRBD2 - TRBJ2-1
CASSLEGTDTQYF TGCGCCAGCAGCTTGGAGGGCACAGATACGCAGTATTTT TRBV5-1 - - TRBJ2-3
CASSQGDYGYTF TGTGCCAGCAGCCAGGGGGACTATGGCTACACCTTC TRBV7-9 TRBD1 once TRBJ1-2
CASSRLVLSAYNEQFF TGTGCCAGCAGTCGCTTGGTCCTATCGGCTTACAATGAGCAGTTCTTC TRBV27 - - TRBJ2-1
CASSATGSDNSPLHF TGTGCCAGCAGTGCGACAGGTAGCGATAATTCACCCCTCCACTTT TRBV2 - medium-sized TRBJ1-6
CASSLGLDSTDTQYF TGTGCCAGCAGCTTAGGACTGGATTCCACAGATACGCAGTATTTT TRBV7-9 - - TRBJ2-3
CASSLENNEQFF TGTGCCAGCAGCTTAGAGAACAATGAGCAGTTCTTC TRBV7-6 - many TRBJ2-1
CASSSIFSGYNEQFF TGTGCCAGCAGCTCTATTTTTAGCGGCTACAATGAGCAGTTCTTC TRBV5-4 - many TRBJ2-1
CSVTAWVGATKLFF TGCAGCGTGACGGCTTGGGTTGGGGCCACGAAACTGTTTTTT TRBV29-1 - - TRBJ1-4
CASSFSGGRADAQFF TGCGCCAGCAGCTTCTCTGGCGGGAGGGCCGATGCGCAGTTCTTC TRBV5-1 TRBD2 - TRBJ2-1
CASSQGGPGNNEKLFF TGTGCCAGCAGCCAGGGCGGCCCAGGGAATAATGAAAAACTGTTTTTT TRBV14 - many TRBJ1-4
CSASPGLFGNQPQHF TGCAGTGCTTCCCCAGGGCTGTTTGGCAATCAGCCCCAGCATTTT TRBV20-1 - medium-sized TRBJ1-5
CASSLQGREGQETQYF TGTGCCAGTAGTTTGCAGGGGAGGGAGGGCCAAGAGACCCAGTACTTC TRBV19 - many TRBJ2-5
CASSFRTSGSLKTDTQYF TGTGCCAGCAGCTTTCGAACTAGCGGGAGCTTGAAGACAGATACGCAGTATTTT TRBV5-6 TRBD2 many TRBJ2-3
CASSQEGGEQYF TGCGCCAGCAGCCAAGAAGGAGGCGAGCAGTACTTC TRBV4-1 - - TRBJ2-7
CASSVLGTSGTEQYF TGTGCCAGCAGCGTACTTGGGACTAGCGGGACCGAGCAGTACTTC TRBV9 TRBD2 medium-sized TRBJ2-7
CASSLSGSQETQYF TGTGCCAGCAGCTTGAGCGGGAGTCAAGAGACCCAGTACTTC TRBV7-9 TRBD2 medium-sized TRBJ2-5
CASSLASGSIYHNEQFF TGCGCCAGCAGCTTGGCTAGCGGGAGTATTTACCACAATGAGCAGTTCTTC TRBV5-1 TRBD2 - TRBJ2-1